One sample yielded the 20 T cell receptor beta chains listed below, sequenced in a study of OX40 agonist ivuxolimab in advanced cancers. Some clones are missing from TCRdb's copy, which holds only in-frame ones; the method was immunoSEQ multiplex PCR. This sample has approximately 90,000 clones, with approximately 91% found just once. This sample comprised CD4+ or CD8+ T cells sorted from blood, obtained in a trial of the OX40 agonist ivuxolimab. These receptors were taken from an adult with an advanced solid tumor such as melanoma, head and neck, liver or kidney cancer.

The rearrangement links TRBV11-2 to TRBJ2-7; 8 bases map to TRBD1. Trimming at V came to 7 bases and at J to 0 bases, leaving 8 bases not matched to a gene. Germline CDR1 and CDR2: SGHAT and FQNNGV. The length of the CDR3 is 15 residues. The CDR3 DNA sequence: TGTGCCAGCACCCAGGGACAGGCGTCCTCCTACGAGCAGTACTTC. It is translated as CASTQGQASSYEQYF.

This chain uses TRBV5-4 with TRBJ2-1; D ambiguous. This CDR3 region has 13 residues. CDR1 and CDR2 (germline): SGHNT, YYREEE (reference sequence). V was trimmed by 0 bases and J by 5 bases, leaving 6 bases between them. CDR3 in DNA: TGTGCCAGCAGCTTGGGGTATAACAATGAGCAGTTCTTC. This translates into CASSLGYNNEQFF.

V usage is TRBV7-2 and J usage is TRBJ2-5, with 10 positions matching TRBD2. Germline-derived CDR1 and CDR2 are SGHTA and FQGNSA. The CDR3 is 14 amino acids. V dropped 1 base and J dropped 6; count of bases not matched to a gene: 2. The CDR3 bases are TGTGCCAGCAGCTTAGGGACTAGCGGAAAGACCCAGTACTTC. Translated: CASSLGTSGKTQYF. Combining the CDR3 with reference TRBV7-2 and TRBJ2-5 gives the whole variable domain GAGVSQSPSNKVTEKGKDVELRCDPISGHTALYWYRQSLGQGLEFLIYFQGNSAPDKSGLPSDRFSAERTGGSVSTLTIQRTQQEDSAVYLCASSLGTSGKTQYFGPGTRLLVL.

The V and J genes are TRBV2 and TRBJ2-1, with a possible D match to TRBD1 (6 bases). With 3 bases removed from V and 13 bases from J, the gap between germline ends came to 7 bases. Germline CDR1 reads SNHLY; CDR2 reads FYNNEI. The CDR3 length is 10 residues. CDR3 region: CASSETGQFF. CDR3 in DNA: TGTGCCAGCAGTGAGACAGGTCAGTTCTTC. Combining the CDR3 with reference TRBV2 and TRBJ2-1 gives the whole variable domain EPEVTQTPSHQVTQMGQEVILRCVPISNHLYFYWYRQILGQKVEFLVSFYNNEISEKSEIFDDQFSVERPDGSNFTLKIRSTKLEDSAMYFCASSETGQFFGPGTRLTVL.

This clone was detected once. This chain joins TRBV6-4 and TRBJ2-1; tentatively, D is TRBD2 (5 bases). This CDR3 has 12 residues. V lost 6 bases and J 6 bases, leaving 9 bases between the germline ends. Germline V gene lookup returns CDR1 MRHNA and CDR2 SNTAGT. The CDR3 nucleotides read TGTGCCAGCAGCAACAGCGGCAATGAGCAGTTCTTC. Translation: CASSNSGNEQFF.

DNA of the CDR3: TGTGCCAGCAGCTCCCGCGGCCGGGGGGGTCTGAAGTACGAGCAGTACTTC. It yields the protein CASSSRGRGGLKYEQYF. V usage is TRBV7-9 and J usage is TRBJ2-7, with TRBD2 identical over 8 bases. The V and J ends lost 4 bases and 4 bases, in that order; junction bases with no gene match: 15. The CDR3 covers 17 residues. Germline lookup yields CDR1 SEHNR and CDR2 FQNEAQ (reference sequence).

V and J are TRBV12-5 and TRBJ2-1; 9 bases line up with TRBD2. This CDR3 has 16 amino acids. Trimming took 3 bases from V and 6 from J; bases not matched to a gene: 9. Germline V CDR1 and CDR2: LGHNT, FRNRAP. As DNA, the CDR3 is TGTGCTAGTGGTTTAGACCCTCTAGCGGGGAGCAATGAGCAGTTCTTC. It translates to CASGLDPLAGSNEQFF.

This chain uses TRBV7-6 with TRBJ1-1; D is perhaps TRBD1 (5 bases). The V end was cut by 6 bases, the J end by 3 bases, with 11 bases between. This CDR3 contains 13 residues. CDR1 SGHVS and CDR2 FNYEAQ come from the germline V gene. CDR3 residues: CASSGGRDTEAFF. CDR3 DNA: TGTGCCAGCAGTGGGGGGAGAGACACTGAAGCTTTCTTT.

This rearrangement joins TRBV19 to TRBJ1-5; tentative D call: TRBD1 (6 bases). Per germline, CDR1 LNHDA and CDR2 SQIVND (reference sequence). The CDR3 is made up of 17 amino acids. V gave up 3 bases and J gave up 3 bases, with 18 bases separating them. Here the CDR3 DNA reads TGTGCCAGTAGTATCTTCGGGGGGCCCGGGACCAATCAGCCCCAGCATTTT. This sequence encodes CASSIFGGPGTNQPQHF.

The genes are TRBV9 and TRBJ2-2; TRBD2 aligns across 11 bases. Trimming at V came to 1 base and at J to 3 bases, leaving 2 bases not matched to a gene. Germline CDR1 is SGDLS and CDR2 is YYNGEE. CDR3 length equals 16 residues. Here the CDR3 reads CASSVLAGGDTGELFF. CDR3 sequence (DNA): TGTGCCAGCAGCGTACTAGCGGGGGGAGACACCGGGGAGCTGTTTTTT.

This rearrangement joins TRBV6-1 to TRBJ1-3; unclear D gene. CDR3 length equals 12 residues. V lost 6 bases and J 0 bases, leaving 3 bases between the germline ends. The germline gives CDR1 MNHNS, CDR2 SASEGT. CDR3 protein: CASRNSGNTIYF. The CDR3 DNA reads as TGTGCCAGCAGGAACTCTGGAAACACCATATATTTT.

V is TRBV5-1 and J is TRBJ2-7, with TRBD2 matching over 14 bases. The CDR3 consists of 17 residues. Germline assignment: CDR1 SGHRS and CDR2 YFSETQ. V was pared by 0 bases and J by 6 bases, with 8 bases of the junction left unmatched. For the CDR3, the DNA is TGCGCCAGCAGCTTGGCGCACGGGACTAGCGGGGGAGGCGAGCAGTACTTC. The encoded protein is CASSLAHGTSGGGEQYF.

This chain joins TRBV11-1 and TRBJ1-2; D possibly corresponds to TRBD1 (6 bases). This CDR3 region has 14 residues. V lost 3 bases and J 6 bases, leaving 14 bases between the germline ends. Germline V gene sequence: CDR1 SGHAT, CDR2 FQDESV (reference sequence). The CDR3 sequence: CASSFEQGGHGYTF. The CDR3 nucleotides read TGTGCCAGCAGCTTCGAACAGGGAGGTCATGGCTACACCTTC.

The CDR3 loop reads CASSQTGSYEQYF. CDR3 bases: TGCGCCAGCAGCCAAACGGGGAGCTACGAGCAGTACTTC. The chain links TRBV4-3 to TRBJ2-7; D possibly corresponds to TRBD2 (5 bases). Germline V gives CDR1 LGHNA, CDR2 YSLEER. The CDR3 extends over 13 amino acids. Trimming removed 2 bases from V and 3 bases from J, with 8 bases in between.

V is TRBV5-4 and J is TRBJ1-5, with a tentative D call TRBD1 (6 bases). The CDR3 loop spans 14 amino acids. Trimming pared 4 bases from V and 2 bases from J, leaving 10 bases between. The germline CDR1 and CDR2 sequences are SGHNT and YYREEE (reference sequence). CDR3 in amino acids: CASSVQGGNQPQHF. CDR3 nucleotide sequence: TGTGCCAGCAGCGTACAGGGCGGCAATCAGCCCCAGCATTTT.

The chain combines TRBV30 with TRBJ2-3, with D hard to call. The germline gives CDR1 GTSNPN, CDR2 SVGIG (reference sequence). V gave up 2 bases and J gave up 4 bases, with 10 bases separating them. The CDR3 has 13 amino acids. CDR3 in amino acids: CAWSSDLPDTQYF. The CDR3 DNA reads TGTGCCTGGAGTTCTGACCTGCCAGATACGCAGTATTTT.

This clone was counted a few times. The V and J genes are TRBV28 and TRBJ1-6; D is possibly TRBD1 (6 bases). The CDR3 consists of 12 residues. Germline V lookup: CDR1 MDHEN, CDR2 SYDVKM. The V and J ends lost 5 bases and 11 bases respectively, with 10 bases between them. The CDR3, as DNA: TGTGCCAGCAGTGATACAGGGACACCCCTCCACTTT. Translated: CASSDTGTPLHF.

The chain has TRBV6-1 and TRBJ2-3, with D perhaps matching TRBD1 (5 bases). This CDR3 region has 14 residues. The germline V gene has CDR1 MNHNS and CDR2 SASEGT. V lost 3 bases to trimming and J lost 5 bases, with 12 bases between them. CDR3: CASSEGRGIDTQYF. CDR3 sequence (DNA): TGTGCCAGCAGTGAGGGAAGGGGAATAGATACGCAGTATTTT.

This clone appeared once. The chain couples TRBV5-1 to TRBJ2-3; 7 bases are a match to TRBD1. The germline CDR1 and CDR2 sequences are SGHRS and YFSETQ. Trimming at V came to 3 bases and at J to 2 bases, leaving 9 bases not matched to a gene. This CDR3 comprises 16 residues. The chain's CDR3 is CASSSRQGPLTDTQYF. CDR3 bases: TGCGCCAGCAGCTCCCGACAGGGCCCTCTCACAGATACGCAGTATTTT.

CDR3 coding DNA: TGTGCCAGCACCCTCACGAGTCCCCAGACAGATGAGCAGTTCTTC. Protein product: CASTLTSPQTDEQFF. The chain is built from TRBV6-6 and TRBJ2-1, with D perhaps TRBD1 (5 bases). The CDR3 sequence is 15 residues long. Germline assignment: CDR1 MNHNY and CDR2 SVGAGI (reference sequence). Trimming took off 7 bases at V and 8 bases at J, with 21 bases between the two ends.